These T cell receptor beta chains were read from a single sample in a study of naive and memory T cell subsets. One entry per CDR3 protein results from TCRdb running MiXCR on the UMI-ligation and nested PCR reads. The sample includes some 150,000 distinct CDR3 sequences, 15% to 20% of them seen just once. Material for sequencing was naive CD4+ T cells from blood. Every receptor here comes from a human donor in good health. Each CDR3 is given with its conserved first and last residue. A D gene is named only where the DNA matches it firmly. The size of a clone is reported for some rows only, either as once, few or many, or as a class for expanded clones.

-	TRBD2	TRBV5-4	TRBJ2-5	CASSLALASGVETQYF	TGTGCCAGCAGCTTGGCCCTAGCTAGCGGGGTGGAGACCCAGTACTTC
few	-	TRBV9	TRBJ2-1	CASSLTSEQFF	TGTGCCAGCAGCTTGACTAGTGAGCAGTTCTTC
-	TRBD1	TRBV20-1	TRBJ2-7	CSATRQGARYEQYF	TGCAGTGCTACCCGACAGGGGGCGCGGTACGAGCAGTACTTC
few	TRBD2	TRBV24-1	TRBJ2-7	CATSARLAGGYEQYF	TGTGCCACCAGTGCTCGACTAGCGGGGGGCTACGAGCAGTACTTC
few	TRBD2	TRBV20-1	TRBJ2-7	CSATGTSGSYEQYF	TGCAGTGCAACCGGGACTAGCGGATCCTACGAGCAGTACTTC
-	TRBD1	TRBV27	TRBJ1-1	CASSPRQGRSYLAFF	TGTGCCAGCAGTCCAAGACAGGGAAGGTCCTATTTGGCTTTCTTT
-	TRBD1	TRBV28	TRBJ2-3	CASRAPGQATDTQYF	TGTGCCAGCCGGGCACCGGGACAGGCCACAGATACGCAGTATTTT
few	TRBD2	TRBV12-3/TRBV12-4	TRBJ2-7	CASSQTSGRPHEQYF	TGTGCCAGCAGCCAGACTAGCGGGAGGCCCCACGAGCAGTACTTC
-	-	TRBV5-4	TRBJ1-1	CASSIDRRNTEAFF	TGTGCCAGCAGTATAGACAGAAGGAACACTGAAGCTTTCTTT
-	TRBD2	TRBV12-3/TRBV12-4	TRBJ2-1	CASKGTGGNEQFF	TGTGCCAGCAAAGGGACCGGGGGGAATGAGCAGTTCTTC
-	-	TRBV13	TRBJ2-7	CASSRRRSYEQYF	TGTGCCAGCAGCCGCCGCCGGTCCTACGAGCAGTACTTC
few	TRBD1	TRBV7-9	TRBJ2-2	CASSVPGQMNTGELFF	TGTGCCAGCAGCGTCCCGGGACAGATGAACACCGGGGAGCTGTTTTTT
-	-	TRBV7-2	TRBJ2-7	CASSRWTATYEQYF	TGTGCCAGCAGCCGATGGACGGCGACCTACGAGCAGTACTTC
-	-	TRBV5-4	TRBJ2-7	CASSLKGSYEQYF	TGTGCCAGCAGCTTGAAGGGGTCCTACGAGCAGTACTTC
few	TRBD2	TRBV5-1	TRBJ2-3	CASSFQAGGTDTQYF	TGCGCCAGCAGCTTTCAAGCGGGGGGCACAGATACGCAGTATTTT
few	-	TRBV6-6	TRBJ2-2	CASTLLGDGELFF	TGTGCCAGCACACTGCTAGGTGACGGGGAGCTGTTTTTT
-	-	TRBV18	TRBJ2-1	CASSPVPVAGGREQFF	TGTGCCAGCTCACCCGTACCCGTGGCAGGTGGCAGGGAGCAGTTCTTC
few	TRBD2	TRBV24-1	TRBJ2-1	CATSDRTEGLAGSDEQFF	TGTGCCACCAGTGACCGGACAGAGGGACTAGCGGGATCCGATGAGCAGTTCTTC
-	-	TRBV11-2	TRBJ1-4	CASSSWLGTNEKLFF	TGTGCCAGCAGCTCCTGGCTGGGGACGAATGAAAAACTGTTTTTT
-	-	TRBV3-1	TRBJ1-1	CASSQGYTGTEAFF	TGTGCCAGCAGCCAAGGATACACCGGCACTGAAGCTTTCTTT
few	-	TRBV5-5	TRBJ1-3	CASSLVGVTGNTIYF	TGTGCCAGCAGCTTGGTAGGAGTTACTGGAAACACCATATATTTT
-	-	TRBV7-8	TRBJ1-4	CASSPTNEGTPYLNEKLFF	TGTGCCAGCAGCCCTACCAATGAAGGGACACCCTACCTCAATGAAAAACTGTTTTTT
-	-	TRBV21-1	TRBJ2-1	CASSKRVAGVLYNEQFF	TGTGCCAGCAGCAAAAGGGTAGCGGGAGTATTGTACAATGAGCAGTTCTTC
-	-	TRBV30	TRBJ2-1	CAWSVGRDEQFF	TGTGCCTGGAGTGTGGGGCGGGATGAGCAGTTCTTC
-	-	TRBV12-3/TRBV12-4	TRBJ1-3	CASSLSDSDSGNTIYF	TGTGCCAGCAGTCTCAGCGACAGTGACTCTGGAAACACCATATATTTT
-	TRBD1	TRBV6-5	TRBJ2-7	CASSYSVGTGVREQYF	TGTGCCAGCAGTTACTCTGTAGGGACAGGGGTAAGGGAGCAGTACTTC
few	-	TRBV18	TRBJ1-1	CASSPRGAGVELGAFF	TGTGCCAGCTCACCACGAGGAGCGGGAGTCGAATTAGGAGCTTTCTTT
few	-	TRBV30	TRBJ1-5	CAWSVTGATSNQPQHF	TGTGCCTGGAGTGTTACAGGAGCAACTAGCAATCAGCCCCAGCATTTT
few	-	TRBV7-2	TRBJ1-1	CASSLGQRANTEAFF	TGTGCCAGCAGCTTAGGACAAAGGGCCAACACTGAAGCTTTCTTT
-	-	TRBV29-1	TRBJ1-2	CSARRDGPYGYTF	TGCAGCGCTCGCCGGGACGGACCCTATGGCTACACCTTC